The rows below give T cell receptor beta chains drawn from one sample of a study of OX40 agonist ivuxolimab in advanced cancers. Method: immunoSEQ multiplex PCR; TCRdb's copy keeps in-frame clones and lacks some. The profile shows some 97,000 clones, over 75% of them singletons. The sequencing here drew on CD4+ or CD8+ T cells sorted from blood, taken in a trial of the OX40 agonist ivuxolimab. These receptors came from an adult with an advanced solid tumor such as melanoma, head and neck, liver or kidney cancer. The CDR3 runs from the conserved cysteine through the conserved F or W. The D gene is left open where the match is weak. Size is stated for part of the rows, as once, few or many counts, or as a class when the clone is expanded.

j_call v_call d_call clone_size cdr3_aa cdr3_nt
TRBJ2-1 TRBV14 . few CASSQDRLLPLLF TGTGCCAGCAGCCAAGATAGGCTACTGCCACTGCTCTTC
TRBJ1-5 TRBV15 . . CATSRDAGLNQPQHF TGTGCCACCAGCAGAGATGCAGGGCTCAATCAGCCCCAGCATTTT
TRBJ2-1 TRBV27 TRBD2 . CASSSRLAGERNEQFF TGTGCCAGCAGTTCTCGACTAGCGGGAGAACGCAATGAGCAGTTCTTC
TRBJ1-5 TRBV5-1 TRBD1 . CASSLEGTGNQPQHF TGCGCCAGCAGCTTGGAAGGGACAGGGAATCAGCCCCAGCATTTT
TRBJ2-5 TRBV20-1 . . CSAKRQETQYF TGCAGTGCGAAACGTCAAGAGACCCAGTACTTC
TRBJ2-7 TRBV28 . few CASSLGPHEQYF TGTGCCAGCAGTTTAGGCCCCCACGAGCAGTACTTC
TRBJ2-7 TRBV6-5 TRBD2 . CASRRVAGAREQYF TGTGCCAGCAGGCGGGTAGCGGGAGCTCGGGAGCAGTACTTC
TRBJ2-5 TRBV5-6 TRBD2 . CASSRLAGGQETQYF TGTGCCAGCAGCCGCCTAGCGGGGGGACAAGAGACCCAGTACTTC
TRBJ1-2 TRBV6-5 TRBD1 . CASSYQGQATDGYTF TGTGCCAGCAGTTACCAAGGACAGGCTACAGATGGCTACACCTTC
TRBJ2-1 TRBV7-3 . . CASSRWQGTGVDEQFF TGTGCCAGCAGCCGATGGCAGGGGACCGGTGTAGATGAGCAGTTCTTC
TRBJ2-1 TRBV5-1 . . CASSQNNEQFF TGCGCCAGCAGCCAGAACAATGAGCAGTTCTTC
TRBJ1-2 TRBV9 . . CASSVNPGAGYTF TGTGCCAGCAGCGTAAACCCAGGGGCTGGCTACACCTTC
TRBJ1-3 TRBV5-1 . few CASSVGLRSSGNTIYF TGCGCCAGCAGCGTGGGGTTGCGGAGCTCTGGAAACACCATATATTTT
TRBJ1-6 TRBV27 . . CASNRGSYNSPLHF TGTGCCAGCAATAGAGGTTCCTATAATTCACCCCTCCACTTT
TRBJ2-7 TRBV5-8 . . CASSPELGSSYEQYF TGTGCCAGCAGCCCAGAGTTGGGAAGCTCCTACGAGCAGTACTTC
TRBJ1-3 TRBV19 TRBD1 once CASKGDRPSSGNTIYF TGTGCCAGTAAAGGGGACAGGCCGAGCTCTGGAAACACCATATATTTT